These T cell receptor beta chains were read from a single sample in a study of technical replicates of blood from four donors. Clones were sequenced by immunoSEQ multiplex PCR, and TCRdb holds only the in-frame ones, with some missing. The sample shows about 75,000 clones, approximately 97% of them seen only once. The specimen was T cells isolated from PBMCs. All receptors come from a human donor in good health. Each CDR3 is given with its conserved first and last residue. Fields, in order: J gene, D gene, clone size, V gene, CDR3 protein, CDR3 DNA. The D gene is left open where the match is weak. Clone size, where shown, is once, few, many, or a class for clones that have expanded.

>TRBJ1-2|NA|NA|TRBV29-1
CSVEKGGEIYGYTF
TGCAGCGTTGAAAAGGGGGGGGAGATCTATGGCTACACCTTC
>TRBJ1-2|NA|once|TRBV4-2
CASSQFYPQDWSKQGYTF
TGTGCCAGCAGCCAATTCTACCCGCAGGATTGGTCTAAACAGGGCTACACCTTC
>TRBJ2-2|TRBD2|NA|TRBV11-3
CASSPRLAGVRELFF
TGTGCCAGCAGCCCCAGACTAGCGGGAGTCCGGGAGCTGTTTTTT
>TRBJ1-2|NA|NA|TRBV9
CASSAPSGEGPNYGYTF
TGTGCCAGCAGCGCCCCCAGCGGGGAGGGTCCTAACTATGGCTACACCTTC
>TRBJ1-2|TRBD1|NA|TRBV6-5
CASSYSWGQTLTF
TGTGCCAGCAGTTATAGCTGGGGACAGACCCTAACCTTC
>TRBJ2-7|NA|NA|TRBV9
CASSPPTGYEQYF
TGTGCCAGCAGCCCTCCTACAGGGTACGAGCAGTACTTC
>TRBJ1-2|NA|once|TRBV25-1
CASTSGEGVYGYTF
TGTGCCAGCACTTCAGGGGAGGGGGTCTATGGCTACACCTTC
>TRBJ1-5|NA|NA|TRBV27
CASSSTGTKSQHF
TGTGCCAGCAGTTCCACCGGGACAAAATCCCAGCATTTT
>TRBJ2-2|TRBD2|NA|TRBV30
CAWSLAVPSRELFF
TGTGCCTGGAGCCTAGCGGTGCCCAGCCGGGAGCTGTTTTTT
>TRBJ2-1|NA|once|TRBV30
CACPSYNEQFF
TGTGCCTGCCCTTCCTACAATGAGCAGTTCTTC
>TRBJ2-7|TRBD1|NA|TRBV27
CASSFDRGNYEQYF
TGTGCCAGCAGTTTCGACAGGGGCAACTACGAGCAGTACTTC
>TRBJ1-2|TRBD1|NA|TRBV29-1
CSVGTGGASYGYTF
TGCAGCGTGGGGACAGGGGGCGCCAGCTATGGCTACACCTTC
>TRBJ2-5|TRBD1|NA|TRBV10-3
CAISEDRGPQETQYF
TGTGCCATCAGTGAGGACAGGGGCCCACAAGAGACCCAGTACTTC
>TRBJ2-2|NA|NA|TRBV7-6
CASSFSEGRNTGELFF
TGTGCCAGCAGCTTTTCGGAGGGAAGGAACACCGGGGAGCTGTTTTTT
>TRBJ2-7|TRBD1|NA|TRBV19
CASSMADRGTNEQYF
TGTGCCAGTAGTATGGCCGACAGGGGTACTAACGAGCAGTACTTC
>TRBJ2-1|TRBD2|once|TRBV5-1
CASSLDYIGTSGRGGAFF
TGCGCCAGCAGCTTGGACTATATAGGGACTAGCGGGAGGGGAGGGGCGTTCTTC
>TRBJ1-4|NA|NA|TRBV19
CASSGHWTELEKLFF
TGTGCCAGTAGTGGGCACTGGACAGAGCTTGAAAAACTGTTTTTT
>TRBJ2-7|NA|NA|TRBV27
CASSRDRPTGEQYF
TGTGCCAGCAGTAGAGACAGGCCTACGGGGGAGCAGTACTTC
>TRBJ1-4|TRBD1|NA|TRBV7-9
CASSFPGTAHEKLFF
TGTGCCAGCAGCTTCCCCGGGACAGCCCATGAAAAACTGTTTTTT